This T cell receptor beta chain was recorded in a study of glioma-infiltrating T cells after dendritic cell vaccination. With 0 bases removed from V and 11 bases from J, the gap between germline ends came to 11 bases. Germline assignment: CDR1 SGHNT and CDR2 YENEEA. The CDR3 sequence is 13 residues long. Method: immunoSEQ multiplex PCR; TCRdb's copy keeps in-frame clones and lacks some. The table lists tens of thousands of clones, roughly 80% of them singletons. Sequences were derived from blood, sampled before dendritic cell vaccination. This receptor was obtained from a human donor with glioblastoma. The chain carries TRBV11-3 and TRBJ2-1, with D possibly being TRBD2 (5 bases). CDR3: CASSLEFRDQQFF. CDR3 DNA sequence: TGTGCCAGCAGCTTAGAATTTCGGGATCAGCAGTTCTTC. Looking up the rest from reference TRBV11-3 and TRBJ2-1 gives the full variable domain: EAGVVQSPRYKIIEKKQPVAFWCNPISGHNTLYWYLQNLGQGPELLIRYENEEAVDDSQLPKDRFSAERLKGVDSTLKIQPAELGDSAVYLCASSLEFRDQQFFGPGTRLTVL.